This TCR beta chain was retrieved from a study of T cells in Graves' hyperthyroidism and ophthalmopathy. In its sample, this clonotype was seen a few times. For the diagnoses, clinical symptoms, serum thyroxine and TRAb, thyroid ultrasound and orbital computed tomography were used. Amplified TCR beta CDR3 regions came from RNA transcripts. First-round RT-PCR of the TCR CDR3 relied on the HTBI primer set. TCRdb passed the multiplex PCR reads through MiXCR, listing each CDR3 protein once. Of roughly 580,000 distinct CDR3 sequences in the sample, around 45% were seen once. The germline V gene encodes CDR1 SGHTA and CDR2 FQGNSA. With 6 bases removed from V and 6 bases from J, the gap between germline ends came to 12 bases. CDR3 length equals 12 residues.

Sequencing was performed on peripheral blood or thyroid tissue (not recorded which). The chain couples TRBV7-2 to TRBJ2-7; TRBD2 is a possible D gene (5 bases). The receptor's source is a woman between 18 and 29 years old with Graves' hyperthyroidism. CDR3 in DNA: TGTGCCAGCAGTTACCGGGAAACCGAGCAGTACTTC. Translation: CASSYRETEQYF.